This T cell receptor beta chain was captured in a study of blood T cell repertoires in COVID-19. As for the study in general: The origin of the acute and convalescent COVID-19 samples was the United States, Italy and Spain. PBMCs, B-cell-depleted T cells, or T cells were the source of the cDNA or gDNA that made up the material.

Per the original data handling: Amplification of reference gene primers provided the estimated nucleated cell counts. Clones were read by immunoSEQ multiplex PCR, and TCRdb kept only the in-frame ones, dropping some. V and J calls and clone size are copied from that table; D and trimming were computed from the DNA. The table lists 150,000 or so clones, more than 75% of them singletons, with roughly 2.3% in the top ten. This receptor was obtained from a man younger than 35 with acute or convalescent COVID-19. The sample taken for sequencing was peripheral blood.

CDR3 nucleotide sequence: TGTGCCATCAGTGACCCGGGACTAGCGTACTCCTACGAGCAGTACTTC. It encodes CAISDPGLAYSYEQYF. The V gene is TRBV10-3, the J gene TRBJ2-7; 10 bases align to TRBD2. Germline trimming cut 3 bases from V and 0 bases from J; bases unmatched to any gene: 5. This CDR3 is 16 amino acids long. Germline CDR1 and CDR2: ENHRY and SYGVKD.